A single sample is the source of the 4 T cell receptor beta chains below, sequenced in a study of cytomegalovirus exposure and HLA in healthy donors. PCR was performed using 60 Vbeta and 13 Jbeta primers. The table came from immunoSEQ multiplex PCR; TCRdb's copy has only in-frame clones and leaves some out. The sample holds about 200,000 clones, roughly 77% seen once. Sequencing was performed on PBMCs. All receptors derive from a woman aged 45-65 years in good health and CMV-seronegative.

In DNA form, the CDR3 reads TGTGCCAGCAGGGGGTGGAGGGGGAACACTGAAGCTTTCTTT. Translated, it gives CASRGWRGNTEAFF. The V call is TRBV28, the J call TRBJ1-1, with TRBD1 as a possible D gene (5 bases). The CDR3 loop spans 14 amino acids. With 6 bases removed from V and 1 base from J, the gap between germline ends came to 12 bases. Germline loops: CDR1 MDHEN, CDR2 SYDVKM.

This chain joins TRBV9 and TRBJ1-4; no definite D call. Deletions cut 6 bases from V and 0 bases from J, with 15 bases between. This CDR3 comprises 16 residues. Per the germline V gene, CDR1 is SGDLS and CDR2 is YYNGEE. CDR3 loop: CASTRFPVATNEKLFF. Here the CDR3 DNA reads TGTGCCAGCACCCGTTTCCCGGTCGCAACTAATGAAAAACTGTTTTTT.

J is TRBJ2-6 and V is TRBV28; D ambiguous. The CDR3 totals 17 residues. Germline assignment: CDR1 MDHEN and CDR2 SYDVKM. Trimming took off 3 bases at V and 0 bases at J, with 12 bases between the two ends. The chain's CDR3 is CASSLVQTISGANVLTF. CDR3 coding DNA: TGTGCCAGCAGTTTGGTCCAAACAATCTCTGGGGCCAACGTCCTGACTTTC.

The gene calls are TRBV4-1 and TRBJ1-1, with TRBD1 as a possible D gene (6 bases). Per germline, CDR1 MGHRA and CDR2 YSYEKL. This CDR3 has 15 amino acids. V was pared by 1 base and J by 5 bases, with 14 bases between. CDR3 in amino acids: CASSQVYREVTEAFF. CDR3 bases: TGCGCCAGCAGCCAAGTTTACAGGGAAGTGACTGAAGCTTTCTTT.